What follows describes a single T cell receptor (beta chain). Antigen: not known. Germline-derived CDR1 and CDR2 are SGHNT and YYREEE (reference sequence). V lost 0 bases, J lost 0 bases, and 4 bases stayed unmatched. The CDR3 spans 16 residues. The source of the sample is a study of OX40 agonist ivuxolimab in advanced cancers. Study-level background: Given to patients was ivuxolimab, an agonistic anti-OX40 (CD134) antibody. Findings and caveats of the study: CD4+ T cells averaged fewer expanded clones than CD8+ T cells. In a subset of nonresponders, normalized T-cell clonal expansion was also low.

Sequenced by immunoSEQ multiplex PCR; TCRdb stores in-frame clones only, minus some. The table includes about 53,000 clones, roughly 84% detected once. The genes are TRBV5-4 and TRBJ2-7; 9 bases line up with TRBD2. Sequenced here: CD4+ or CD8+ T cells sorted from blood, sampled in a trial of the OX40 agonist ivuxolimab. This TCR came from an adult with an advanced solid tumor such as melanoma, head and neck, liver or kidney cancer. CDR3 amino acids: CASSLGASGNSYEQYF. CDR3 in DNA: TGTGCCAGCAGCTTGGGGGCTAGCGGGAACTCCTACGAGCAGTACTTC.